This section outlines one T cell receptor beta chain sequence together with its context. Per the authors' pipeline: Reference gene primer amplification yielded estimated nucleated cell counts. The data were produced by immunoSEQ multiplex PCR, yet TCRdb's version contains in-frame clones alone and is incomplete. Clone size and the V and J calls come from that table; the DNA yielded D and trimming. The table has around 23,000 clones, approximately 72% seen once; the top ten hold approximately 6.1%. This sample stems from a study of blood T cell repertoires in COVID-19. Study at large: Spain, Italy and the United States supplied samples that represented acute and convalescent COVID-19. The analysed material was cDNA or gDNA that came from T cells, B-cell-depleted T cells, or PBMCs.

CDR1 and CDR2 from the germline V gene are SNHLY and FYNNEI. The CDR3 sequence is 15 residues long. Deletions cut 8 bases from V and 0 bases from J, with 13 bases between. A Seattle source enrolled patients during active infection and followed them longitudinally. This TCR came from a man aged 50-60 years with COVID-19, enrolled during active disease. The rearrangement links TRBV2 to TRBJ1-4; perhaps TRBD1 as D (5 bases). Input material: peripheral blood. The CDR3, as DNA: TGTGCCAGCGATCTTCAGGGTGCAACTAATGAAAAACTGTTTTTT. Its translation: CASDLQGATNEKLFF.